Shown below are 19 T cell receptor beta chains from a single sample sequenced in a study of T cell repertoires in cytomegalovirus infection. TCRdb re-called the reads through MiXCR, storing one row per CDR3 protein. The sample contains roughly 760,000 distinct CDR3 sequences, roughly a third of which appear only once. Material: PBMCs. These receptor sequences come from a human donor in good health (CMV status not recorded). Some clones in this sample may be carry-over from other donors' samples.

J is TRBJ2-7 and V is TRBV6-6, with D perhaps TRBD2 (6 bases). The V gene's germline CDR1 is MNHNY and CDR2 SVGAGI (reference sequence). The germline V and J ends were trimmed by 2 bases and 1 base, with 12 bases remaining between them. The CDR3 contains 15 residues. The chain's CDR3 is CASSYGRQTSYEQYF. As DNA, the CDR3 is TGTGCCAGCAGTTACGGGAGGCAGACATCCTACGAGCAGTACTTC.

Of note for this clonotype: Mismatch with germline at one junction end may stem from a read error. CDR3 sequence (DNA): TGTGCCAGCAGCCCCACACAGGGGGCAGCTGGGGCCAACGGCCTGACTTTC. This sequence encodes CASSPTQGAAGANGLTF. The chain employs TRBV7-2 and TRBJ2-6, with 9 nucleotides matching TRBD1. CDR1 is SGHTA and CDR2 is FQGNSA in the germline V gene. This CDR3 contains 17 residues. The whole variable domain, filled in from reference TRBV7-2 and TRBJ2-6, reads GAGVSQSPSNKVTEKGKDVELRCDPISGHTALYWYRQSLGQGLEFLIYFQGNSAPDKSGLPSDRFSAERTGGSVSTLTIQRTQQEDSAVYLCASSPTQGAAGANGLTFGAGSRLTVL.

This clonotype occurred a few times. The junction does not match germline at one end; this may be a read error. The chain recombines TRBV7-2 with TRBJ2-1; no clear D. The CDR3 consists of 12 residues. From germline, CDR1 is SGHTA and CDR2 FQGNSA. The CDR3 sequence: CASRLVSNEQFF. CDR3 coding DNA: TGTGCCAGCAGATTAGTCTCCAATGAGCAGTTCTTC.

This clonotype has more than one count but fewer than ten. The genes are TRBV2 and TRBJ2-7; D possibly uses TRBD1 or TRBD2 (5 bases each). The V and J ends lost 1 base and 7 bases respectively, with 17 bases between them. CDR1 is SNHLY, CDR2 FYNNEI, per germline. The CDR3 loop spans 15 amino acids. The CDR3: CASSEVGTYFGEQYF. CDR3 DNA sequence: TGTGCCAGCAGTGAAGTGGGGACCTACTTTGGGGAGCAGTACTTC.

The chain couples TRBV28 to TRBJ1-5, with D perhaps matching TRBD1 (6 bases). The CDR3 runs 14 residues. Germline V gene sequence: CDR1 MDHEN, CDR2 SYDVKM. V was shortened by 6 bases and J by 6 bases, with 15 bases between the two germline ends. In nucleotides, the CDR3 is TGTGCCAGCAGGGGTGGGGGGGCAGGTCAGCCCCAGCATTTT. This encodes CASRGGGAGQPQHF.

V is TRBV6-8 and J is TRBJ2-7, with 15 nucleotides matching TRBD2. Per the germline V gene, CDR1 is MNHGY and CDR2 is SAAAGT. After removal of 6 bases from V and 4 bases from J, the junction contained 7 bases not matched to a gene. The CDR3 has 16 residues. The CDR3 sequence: CASRDGGLAGGYEQYF. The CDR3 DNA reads TGTGCCAGCAGGGACGGAGGACTAGCGGGAGGGTACGAGCAGTACTTC.

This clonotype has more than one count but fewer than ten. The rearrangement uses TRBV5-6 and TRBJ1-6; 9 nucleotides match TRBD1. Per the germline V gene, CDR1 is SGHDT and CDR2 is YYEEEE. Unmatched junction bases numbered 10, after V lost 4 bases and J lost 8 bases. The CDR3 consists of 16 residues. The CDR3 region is CASSRAPGQGDSPLHF. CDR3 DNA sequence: TGTGCCAGCAGCAGAGCTCCGGGACAGGGTGATTCACCCCTCCACTTT.

The CDR3 spells CASSKWTGKDETQYF. Here the CDR3 DNA reads TGTGCCAGCAGTAAATGGACAGGGAAGGATGAGACCCAGTACTTC. The chain employs TRBV27 and TRBJ2-5, with 8 nucleotides matching TRBD1. V was pared by 5 bases and J by 5 bases, with 10 bases of the junction left unmatched. Germline CDR1 MNHEY, CDR2 SMNVEV (reference sequence). The CDR3 runs to 15 residues.

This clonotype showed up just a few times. The CDR3 region has the DNA TGTGCCAGCAGTTACCCCAGGGGGAGGACCCAGTACTTC. Its translation: CASSYPRGRTQYF. The V and J genes are TRBV6-5 and TRBJ2-5; 7 positions agree with TRBD1. Germline-derived CDR1 and CDR2 are MNHEY and SVGAGI. This CDR3 region has 13 residues. With 2 bases clipped from V and 7 bases from J, the junction kept 4 bases outside the gene matches.

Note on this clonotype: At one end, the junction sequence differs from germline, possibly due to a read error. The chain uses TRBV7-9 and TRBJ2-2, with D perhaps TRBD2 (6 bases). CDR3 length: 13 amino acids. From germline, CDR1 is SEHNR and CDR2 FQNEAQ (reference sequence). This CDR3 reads CAIGPVGGLELFF. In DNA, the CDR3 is TGTGCCATCGGCCCCGTGGGGGGTTTGGAGCTTTTTTTT.

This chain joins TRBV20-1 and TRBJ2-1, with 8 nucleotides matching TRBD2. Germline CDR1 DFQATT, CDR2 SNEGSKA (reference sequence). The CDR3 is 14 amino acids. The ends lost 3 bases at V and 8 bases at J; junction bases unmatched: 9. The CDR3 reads CSARPGRGDDEQFF. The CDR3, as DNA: TGCAGTGCTAGGCCAGGGCGGGGGGACGATGAGCAGTTCTTC.

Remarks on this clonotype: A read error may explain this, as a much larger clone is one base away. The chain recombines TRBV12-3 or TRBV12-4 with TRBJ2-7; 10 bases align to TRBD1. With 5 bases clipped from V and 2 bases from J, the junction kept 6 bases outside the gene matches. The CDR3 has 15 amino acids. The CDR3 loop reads CASSGPDRGAYEQYF. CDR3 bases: TGTGCCAGCAGTGGGCCGGACAGGGGGGCCTACGAGCAGTACTTC.

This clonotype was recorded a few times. The CDR3 sequence: CASSSTGRLNYGYTF. DNA of the CDR3: TGTGCCAGCAGCTCCACGGGACGTCTAAACTATGGCTACACCTTC. V usage is TRBV7-9 and J usage is TRBJ1-2, with a weak D call TRBD1 (5 bases). Germline V gene sequence: CDR1 SEHNR, CDR2 FQNEAQ (reference sequence). Trimming stripped 4 bases from V and 2 bases from J, with 14 bases between. This CDR3 is 15 amino acids long.

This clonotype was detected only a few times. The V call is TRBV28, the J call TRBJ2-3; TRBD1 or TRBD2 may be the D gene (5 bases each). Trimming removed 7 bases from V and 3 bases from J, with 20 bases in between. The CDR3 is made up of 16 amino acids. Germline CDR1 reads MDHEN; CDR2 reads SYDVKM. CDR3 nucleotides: TGTGCCAGCAACCCGAGGGGTTTTCGATTGACAGATACGCAGTATTTT. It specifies CASNPRGFRLTDTQYF.

CDR3 in DNA: TGTGCCAGCAGGACCGCCTACGAGCAGTACTTC. Protein sequence: CASRTAYEQYF. This chain links TRBV28 with TRBJ2-7; no firm D call. CDR3 length: 11 residues. CDR1 and CDR2 (germline): MDHEN, SYDVKM. The germline V and J ends were trimmed by 6 bases and 2 bases, with 5 bases remaining between them.

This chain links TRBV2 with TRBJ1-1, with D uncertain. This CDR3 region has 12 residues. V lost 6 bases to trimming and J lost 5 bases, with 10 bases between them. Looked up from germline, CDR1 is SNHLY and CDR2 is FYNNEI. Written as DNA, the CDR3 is TGTGCCAGCAGGAAGGGAAGGACTGAAGCTTTCTTT. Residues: CASRKGRTEAFF.

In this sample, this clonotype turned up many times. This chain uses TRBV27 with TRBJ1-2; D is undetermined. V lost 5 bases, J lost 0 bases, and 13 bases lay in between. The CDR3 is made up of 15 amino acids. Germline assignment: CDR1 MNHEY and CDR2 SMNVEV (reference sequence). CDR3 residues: CASSPVGYSNYGYTF. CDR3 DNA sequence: TGTGCCAGCAGTCCCGTTGGCTACTCTAACTATGGCTACACCTTC.

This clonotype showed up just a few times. CDR3 bases: TGTGCCAGCAGCCCTGGACAGTCCGGGGGGCCCCAGCATTTT. Protein product: CASSPGQSGGPQHF. The V and J genes are TRBV5-6 and TRBJ1-5; tentative D call: TRBD1 (6 bases). V lost 4 bases and J lost 9, with 17 bases in between. The CDR3 spans 14 residues. Germline assignment: CDR1 SGHDT and CDR2 YYEEEE.

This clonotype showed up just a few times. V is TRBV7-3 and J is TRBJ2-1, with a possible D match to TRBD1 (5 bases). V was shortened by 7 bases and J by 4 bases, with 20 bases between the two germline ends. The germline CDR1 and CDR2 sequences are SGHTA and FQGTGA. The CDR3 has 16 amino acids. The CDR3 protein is CASIPRAPLAYNEQFF. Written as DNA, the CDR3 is TGTGCCAGCATCCCCAGGGCGCCCTTAGCTTACAATGAGCAGTTCTTC.